This T cell receptor beta chain was sequenced in a study of T cells in Graves' hyperthyroidism and ophthalmopathy. Whole-study findings and limits: Peripheral blood also featured most of the thyroid clonotypes expanded above 0.001. Stable hyperthyroidism and ophthalmopathy were separated using 13 V-J signatures.

CDR3 length: 14 residues. V was pared by 3 bases and J by 0 bases, with 7 bases between. Per the germline V gene, CDR1 is SGHNT and CDR2 is YENEEA. This clonotype was observed many times. Its antigen is undetermined. Ophthalmopathy in the patients scored at least 3 on Clinical Activity Score and at least 4 on NOSPECS grade, lasting under 3 months. Pregnant or lactating patients were excluded, as were those with uncontrolled infection or other autoimmune disease. Researchers amplified the TCR beta CDR3 regions from RNA transcripts. When the TCR CDR3 underwent first-round RT-PCR, the HTBI primer set was used. TCRdb re-derived calls from the multiplex PCR reads in MiXCR, one entry per CDR3 protein. This sample has 410,000 or so distinct CDR3 sequences, with 14% to 15% found just once.

The specimen sequenced was blood. The clonotype comes from a man aged 18 to 29 with Graves' ophthalmopathy. J is TRBJ2-3 and V is TRBV11-3; weak D call: TRBD1 (5 bases). CDR3 DNA sequence: TGTGCCAGCAGCTTCCACAGGAGCACAGATACGCAGTATTTT. Protein product: CASSFHRSTDTQYF.